These 11 T cell receptor beta chains were all obtained from the same sample, sequenced in a study of monozygotic twins with inflammatory bowel disease. Using the 5' RACE reads, TCRdb records one entry per CDR3 protein without DNA. The sample yields some 150,000 distinct CDR3 sequences, of which the top ten take up 2% to 3%. Sequences were obtained from blood. All receptors derive from a human donor with ulcerative colitis or Crohn's disease, or a healthy co-twin of an affected twin (not recorded which).

The CDR3: CASQVSGSSYEQYF. The rearrangement uses TRBV28 and TRBJ2-7; TCRdb's assignment of TRBD2 cannot be checked, as there is no DNA. The germline V gene encodes CDR1 MDHEN and CDR2 SYDVKM. This CDR3 contains 14 residues.

The chain is built from TRBV7-9 and TRBJ1-1; TCRdb gives TRBD1 as the D gene, but with no DNA this cannot be confirmed. This CDR3 contains 15 residues. The germline V gene has CDR1 SEHNR and CDR2 FQNEAQ (reference sequence). CDR3 residues: CASSLPLRVNTEAFF.

The V and J genes are TRBV18 and TRBJ2-7. The CDR3 covers 14 residues. The germline gives CDR1 KGHSH, CDR2 LQKENI. The CDR3: CASSPTQGSYEQYF.

The chain has TRBV5-1 and TRBJ1-2; the D gene TCRdb calls, TRBD1, cannot be checked with no DNA. The CDR3 is made up of 14 amino acids. The V gene's germline CDR1 is SGHRS and CDR2 YFSETQ. CDR3 residues: CASSLEPLSYGYTF.

The V gene is TRBV6-6, the J gene TRBJ1-1; TCRdb designates TRBD1, a call that cannot be tested without DNA. Germline V lookup: CDR1 MNHNY, CDR2 SVGAGI (reference sequence). The CDR3 runs to 11 residues. The chain's CDR3 is CASTAGTGPHF.

V gene TRBV19 combines with J gene TRBJ2-2; the TCRdb call, TRBD2, lacks DNA for checking. Germline V gene lookup returns CDR1 LNHDA and CDR2 SQIVND (reference sequence). This CDR3 contains 14 residues. CDR3 loop: CASSILAGHGELFF. Together with reference TRBV19 and TRBJ2-2, the CDR3 gives the full variable domain: DGGITQSPKYLFRKEGQNVTLSCEQNLNHDAMYWYRQDPGQGLRLIYYSQIVNDFQKGDIAEGYSVSREKKESFPLTVTSAQKNPTAFYLCASSILAGHGELFFGEGSRLTVL.

The V gene is TRBV11-2, the J gene TRBJ2-7. The CDR3 spans 12 residues. CDR1 SGHAT and CDR2 FQNNGV come from the germline V gene. The CDR3: CASSLGRYEQYF.

The chain combines TRBV7-3 with TRBJ2-1; the TCRdb call, TRBD2, lacks DNA for checking. The CDR3 runs 12 residues. Germline values: CDR1 SGHTA, CDR2 FQGTGA. The CDR3 spells CASSLLGGSQFF.

V gene TRBV5-1 combines with J gene TRBJ1-1. CDR1 is SGHRS and CDR2 is YFSETQ in the germline V gene. There are 14 residues in the CDR3. This CDR3 reads CASSLGELNTEAFF.

V and J are TRBV20-1 and TRBJ2-7. CDR3 size: 12 residues. Germline V CDR1 and CDR2: DFQATT, SNEGSKA (reference sequence). The CDR3 sequence is CSARDSIYEQYF.

The rearrangement uses TRBV5-1 and TRBJ2-2; TCRdb indicates TRBD1, and absent DNA this call remains unverified. CDR3 length: 18 amino acids. Germline V CDR1 and CDR2: SGHRS, YFSETQ. The CDR3 loop reads CASSFLGQAPGDTGELFF. Combining the CDR3 with reference TRBV5-1 and TRBJ2-2 gives the whole variable domain KAGVTQTPRYLIKTRGQQVTLSCSPISGHRSVSWYQQTPGQGLQFLFEYFSETQRNKGNFPGRFSGRQFSNSRSEMNVSTLELGDSALYLCASSFLGQAPGDTGELFFGEGSRLTVL.